Given below is one T cell receptor (beta chain) in context. What it binds is not known. The CDR3 is 16 residues long. V lost 1 base to trimming and J lost 4 bases, with 16 bases between them. Germline loops: CDR1 SGHAT, CDR2 FQNNGV. Naive CD4+ cells were CD45RA-selected; the remaining cells were memory. Produced via immunoSEQ multiplex PCR; TCRdb's table is partial and in-frame only. Among 150,000 to 200,000 clones, 66% were seen once, and the ten largest hold 8.5% to 12%. The data stem from a study of shared clonotypes between healthy human individuals. Whole-study findings and limits: Clonotypes shared by all four donors outscored non-shared clonotypes in generation probability.

The V and J genes are TRBV11-2 and TRBJ1-2; no clear D gene. The TCR was taken from a young man in good health. The specimen sequenced was memory CD4+ T cells sorted from blood. Subset defined: CD45RA-negative fraction. For the CDR3, the DNA is TGTGCCAGCAGCTTAGGGTCACGGGGATCGGGCTATGGCTACACCTTC. Its protein is CASSLGSRGSGYGYTF.